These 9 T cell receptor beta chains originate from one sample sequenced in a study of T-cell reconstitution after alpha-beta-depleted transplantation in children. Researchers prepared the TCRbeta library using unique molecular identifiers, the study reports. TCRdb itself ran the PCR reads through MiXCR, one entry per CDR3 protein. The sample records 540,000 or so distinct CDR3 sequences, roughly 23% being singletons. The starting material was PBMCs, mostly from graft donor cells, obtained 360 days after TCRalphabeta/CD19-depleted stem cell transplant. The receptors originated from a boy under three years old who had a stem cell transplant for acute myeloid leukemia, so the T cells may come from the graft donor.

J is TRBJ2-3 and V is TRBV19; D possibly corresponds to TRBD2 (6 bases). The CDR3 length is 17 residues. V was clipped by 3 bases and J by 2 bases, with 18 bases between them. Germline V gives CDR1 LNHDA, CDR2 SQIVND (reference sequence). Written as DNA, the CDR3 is TGTGCCAGTAGTATTATTTTCCTATTGGACTACACAGATACGCAGTATTTT. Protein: CASSIIFLLDYTDTQYF.

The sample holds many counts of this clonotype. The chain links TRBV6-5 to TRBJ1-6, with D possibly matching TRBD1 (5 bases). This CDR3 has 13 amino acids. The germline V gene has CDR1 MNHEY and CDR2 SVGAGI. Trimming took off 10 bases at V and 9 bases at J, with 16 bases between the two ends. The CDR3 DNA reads TGTGCCACCGCGGGGGGAGCAGGTTCACCCCTCCACTTT. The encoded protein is CATAGGAGSPLHF.

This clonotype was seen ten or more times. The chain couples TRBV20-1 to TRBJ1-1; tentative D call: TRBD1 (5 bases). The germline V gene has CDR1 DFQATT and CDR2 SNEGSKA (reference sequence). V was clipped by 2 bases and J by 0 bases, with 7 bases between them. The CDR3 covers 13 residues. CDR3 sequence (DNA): TGCAGTGCTAGATTGACAGTGAACACTGAAGCTTTCTTT. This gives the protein CSARLTVNTEAFF.

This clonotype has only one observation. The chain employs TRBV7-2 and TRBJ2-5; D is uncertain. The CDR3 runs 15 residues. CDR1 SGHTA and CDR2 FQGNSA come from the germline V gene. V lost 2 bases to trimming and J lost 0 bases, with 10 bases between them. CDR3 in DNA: TGTGCCAGCAGCTTAAGCGCAGGAGACCAAGAGACCCAGTACTTC. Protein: CASSLSAGDQETQYF. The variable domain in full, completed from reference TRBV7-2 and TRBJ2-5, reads GAGVSQSPSNKVTEKGKDVELRCDPISGHTALYWYRQSLGQGLEFLIYFQGNSAPDKSGLPSDRFSAERTGGSVSTLTIQRTQQEDSAVYLCASSLSAGDQETQYFGPGTRLLVL.

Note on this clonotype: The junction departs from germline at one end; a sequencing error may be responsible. The CDR3 coding sequence is TGTGCCTGTAGACGGGGGGCGGTGAGGAACACCGGGGAGCTGTTTTTT. Its translation is CACRRGAVRNTGELFF. The gene calls are TRBV19 and TRBJ2-2; TRBD2 might be the D (7 bases). The germline CDR1 and CDR2 sequences are LNHDA and SQIVND (reference sequence). CDR3 size: 16 residues.

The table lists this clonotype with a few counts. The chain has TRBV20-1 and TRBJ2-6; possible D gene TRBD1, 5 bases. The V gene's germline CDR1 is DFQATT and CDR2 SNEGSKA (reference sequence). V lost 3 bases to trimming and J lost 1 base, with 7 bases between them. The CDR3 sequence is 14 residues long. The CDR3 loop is CSASPGSGANVLTF. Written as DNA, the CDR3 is TGCAGTGCTAGCCCAGGGTCTGGGGCCAACGTCCTGACTTTC.

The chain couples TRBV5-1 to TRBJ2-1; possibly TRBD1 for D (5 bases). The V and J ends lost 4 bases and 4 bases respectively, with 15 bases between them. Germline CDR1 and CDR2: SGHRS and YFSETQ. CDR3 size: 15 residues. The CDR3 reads CASSPQVRAYNEQFF. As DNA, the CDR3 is TGCGCCAGCAGCCCACAGGTCAGGGCGTACAATGAGCAGTTCTTC.

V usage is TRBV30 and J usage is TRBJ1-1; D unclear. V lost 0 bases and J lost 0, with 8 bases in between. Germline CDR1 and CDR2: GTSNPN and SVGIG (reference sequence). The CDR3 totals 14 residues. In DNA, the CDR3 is TGTGCCTGGAGTGTCGGTAGGGTGAACACTGAAGCTTTCTTT. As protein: CAWSVGRVNTEAFF.

The CDR3 here is CALSLSSRSGGSGNTIYF. CDR3 coding DNA: TGTGCCCTCAGTTTATCGTCTAGGTCAGGGGGTTCTGGAAACACCATATATTTT. The chain joins TRBV12-3 or TRBV12-4 to TRBJ1-3; 7 bases match TRBD1. The CDR3 totals 18 residues. V gave up 11 bases and J gave up 1 base; unmatched junction bases: 20.